This is a list of T cell receptor beta chains from one sample in a study of neurological immune-mediated disorders. TCRdb passed the 5' RACE reads through MiXCR, listing each CDR3 protein once. The data hold tens of thousands of distinct CDR3 sequences, with less than 8% observed a single time. The sample consisted of CD8+ T cells from blood. The receptors were gathered from a man aged 18 to 29 in good health. Each CDR3 is given without its conserved first and last residue. Clone size is given for some rows only: seen once, a few or many times, or a class if the clone is expanded.

v_call	j_call	clone_size	cdr3_length	cdr3_aa
TRBV5-6	TRBJ2-7	many	12	ASSWGGTVDEQY
TRBV29-1	TRBJ1-6	-	11	SVRTESNSPLH
TRBV7-2	TRBJ2-1	many	13	ASSLANLAGNEQF
TRBV11-2	TRBJ2-2	many	14	ASSPQGPRYTGELF
TRBV20-1	TRBJ1-1	many	8	SAGPNGAF
TRBV29-1	TRBJ2-3	many	10	SAPVSADTQY
TRBV15	TRBJ2-1	many	12	ATSRVGLGGEQF
TRBV11-2	TRBJ1-1	many	12	ASRGTGLNTEAF
TRBV27	TRBJ2-7	many	13	ASSLSPYRGEEQY
TRBV6-5	TRBJ1-1	many	13	ASSYRGAPGTEAF
TRBV19	TRBJ1-5	many	13	ASQTRDSSNQPQH
TRBV20-1	TRBJ2-7	few	15	SAQDFYRGQGLYEQY
TRBV29-1	TRBJ2-1	many	13	SVVSRVETYNEQF
TRBV12-3/TRBV12-4	TRBJ2-7	many	11	ASSWAYSYEQY
TRBV12-3/TRBV12-4	TRBJ2-7	many	12	ASTLTGATYEQY
TRBV4-3	TRBJ1-2	many	13	ASSQDRAANYGYT
TRBV5-6	TRBJ1-2	many	13	ASSLRGASHYGYT
TRBV12-3/TRBV12-4	TRBJ1-2	many	14	ASSLVPGRWDYGYT
TRBV11-2	TRBJ2-7	many	12	ASSLGEGAYEQY
TRBV20-1	TRBJ1-5	many	18	SARAAGQFQGFYSNQPQH
TRBV5-6	TRBJ2-7	many	14	ASSLVGSPSSYEQY
TRBV20-1	TRBJ1-1	medium-sized	10	SARKGDTEAF
TRBV7-6	TRBJ2-5	few	13	ASSPRDREHETQY
TRBV6-5	TRBJ2-7	many	10	ASSRVPYEQY
TRBV7-9	TRBJ2-1	-	14	ASSFVGTGGYNEQF
TRBV7-6	TRBJ2-1	-	11	ASSQGLNNEQF
TRBV5-6	TRBJ2-7	many	11	ASSSWTGTGQY
TRBV4-1	TRBJ1-4	many	14	ASSQDVRGGNEKLF
TRBV20-1	TRBJ2-5	many	15	SARDDNAVLPRETQY
TRBV27	TRBJ2-7	many	14	ASSFVPGLTTYEQY
TRBV20-1	TRBJ2-1	many	8	SARTNEQF
TRBV12-3/TRBV12-4	TRBJ1-6	many	12	ASGGPVYNSPLH
TRBV5-6	TRBJ1-5	many	12	ASSAYGGNQPQH
TRBV20-1	TRBJ2-2	few	13	SARDIGTNTGELF
TRBV20-1	TRBJ1-1	many	15	SAQNNRPSGPNTEAF
TRBV5-1	TRBJ2-1	many	11	ASSLESSYEQF
TRBV5-1	TRBJ2-2	many	16	ASSSGQGFSPNTGELF
TRBV7-9	TRBJ1-5	-	14	ASSLSDSPTNQPQH
TRBV15	TRBJ2-1	many	14	ATSRVQGRPYNEQF
TRBV6-4	TRBJ2-2	many	13	ASTERTDSPGELF
TRBV5-6	TRBJ2-7	many	12	ASSPSAGGGKQY
TRBV4-2	TRBJ2-1	many	14	ASSQELRSSYNEQF
TRBV20-1	TRBJ2-7	many	13	SARDTTGLDYEQY
TRBV9	TRBJ1-1	many	16	ASSVSQGVSFKGTEAF
TRBV5-5	TRBJ1-2	many	12	ASSTGQAVYGYT
TRBV5-1	TRBJ1-5	many	13	ASSPGQGGGQPQH
TRBV11-2	TRBJ2-3	many	13	ASSFTGGDADTQY
TRBV4-1	TRBJ1-4	many	12	ASSPPTLGEELF
TRBV25-1	TRBJ2-5	many	14	ASSELAGGLQETQY
TRBV11-2	TRBJ1-2	many	15	ASSLSPGQGISYGYT
TRBV29-1	TRBJ1-2	many	12	SVERWGVNYGYT
TRBV2	TRBJ2-1	many	12	ASRQKTPYNEQF
TRBV5-1	TRBJ1-2	many	10	ASRLGGYGYT
TRBV10-3	TRBJ2-2	many	16	AISEEMIGTTNTGELF
TRBV11-1	TRBJ1-1	many	11	ASSLSMNTEAF
TRBV29-1	TRBJ2-2	many	11	SVVARNTGELF
TRBV4-1	TRBJ2-6	many	14	ASSQGQGSGANVLT